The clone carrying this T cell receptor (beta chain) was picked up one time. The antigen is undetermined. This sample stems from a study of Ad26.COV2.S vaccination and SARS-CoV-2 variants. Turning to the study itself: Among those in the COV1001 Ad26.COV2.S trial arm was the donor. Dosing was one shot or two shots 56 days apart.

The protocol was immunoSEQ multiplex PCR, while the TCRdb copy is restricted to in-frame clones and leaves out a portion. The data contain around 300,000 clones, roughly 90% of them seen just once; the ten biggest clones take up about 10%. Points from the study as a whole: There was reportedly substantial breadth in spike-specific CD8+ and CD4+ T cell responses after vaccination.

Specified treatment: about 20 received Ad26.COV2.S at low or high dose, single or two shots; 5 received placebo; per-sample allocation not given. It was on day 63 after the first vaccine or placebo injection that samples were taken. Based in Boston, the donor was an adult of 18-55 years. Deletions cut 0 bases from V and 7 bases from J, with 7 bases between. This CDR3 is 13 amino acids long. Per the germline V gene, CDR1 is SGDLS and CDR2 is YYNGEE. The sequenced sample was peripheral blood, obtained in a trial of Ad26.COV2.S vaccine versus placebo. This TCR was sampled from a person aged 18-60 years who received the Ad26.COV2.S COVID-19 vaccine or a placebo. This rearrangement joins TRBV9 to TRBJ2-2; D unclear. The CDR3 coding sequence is TGTGCCAGCAGCGTAGCTCCTCACGGGGAGCTGTTTTTT. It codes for CASSVAPHGELFF.